These 28 T cell receptor beta chains were sequenced from one sample in a study of T cell changes during pregnancy in multiple sclerosis. Some clones are missing from TCRdb's copy, which holds only in-frame ones; the method was immunoSEQ multiplex PCR. The sample records approximately 29,000 clones, about 90% being singletons. The starting material was CD8+ T cells from peripheral blood mononuclear cells, obtained before pregnancy. These receptors were obtained from a female donor with multiple sclerosis, enrolled in a pregnancy study.

The chain uses TRBV6-4 and TRBJ2-1; the match to TRBD1 covers 11 bases. This CDR3 has 14 residues. V lost 6 bases to trimming and J lost 8 bases; unmatched junction nucleotides: 6. CDR1 is MRHNA, CDR2 SNTAGT, per germline. CDR3 protein: CASREGQGVDEQFF. The CDR3 DNA sequence: TGTGCCAGCAGGGAGGGACAGGGGGTCGATGAGCAGTTCTTC.

This chain joins TRBV7-9 and TRBJ2-3, with TRBD1 identical over 9 bases. Per germline, CDR1 SEHNR and CDR2 FQNEAQ (reference sequence). Trimming took 7 bases from V and 2 from J; bases not matched to a gene: 16. This CDR3 has 18 residues. The CDR3 DNA reads as TGTGCCAGCACCTCCTTAGCTCCGGGGACAGGGATCACAGATACGCAGTATTTT. Its protein product is CASTSLAPGTGITDTQYF. The complete variable domain, with remaining parts taken from reference TRBV7-9 and TRBJ2-3, reads DTGVSQNPRHKITKRGQNVTFRCDPISEHNRLYWYRQTLGQGPEFLTYFQNEAQLEKSRLLSDRFSAERPKGSFSTLEIQRTEQGDSAMYLCASTSLAPGTGITDTQYFGPGTRLTVL.

V and J are TRBV19 and TRBJ2-7; 9 bases match TRBD2. With 3 bases clipped from V and 0 bases from J, the junction kept 0 bases outside the gene matches. This CDR3 region has 14 residues. CDR1 LNHDA and CDR2 SQIVND come from the germline V gene (reference sequence). CDR3 coding DNA: TGTGCCAGTAGTATGACTAGCGGCTCCTACGAGCAGTACTTC. Protein: CASSMTSGSYEQYF.

This clone was detected once. The chain combines TRBV28 with TRBJ2-5; D possibly corresponds to TRBD2 (6 bases). The CDR3 consists of 15 residues. Trimming stripped 5 bases from V and 0 bases from J, with 13 bases between. Germline V gives CDR1 MDHEN, CDR2 SYDVKM. DNA for the CDR3: TGTGCCAGCAGTCCCCGTGTAGCGGACCAAGAGACCCAGTACTTC. It is translated as CASSPRVADQETQYF.

The CDR3: CASSLTSSYNEQFF. CDR3 nucleotides: TGTGCCAGCAGCCTTACTAGCTCCTACAATGAGCAGTTCTTC. The chain has TRBV9 and TRBJ2-1; D possibly corresponds to TRBD2 (5 bases). CDR3 length: 14 residues. Trimming shortened V by 4 bases and J by 0 bases, and 8 bases separated the two germline ends. Germline assignment: CDR1 SGDLS and CDR2 YYNGEE.

The chain links TRBV4-2 to TRBJ2-6; weak D call: TRBD2 (5 bases). Germline V gene data show CDR1 as LGHNA and CDR2 as YNFKEQ. The CDR3 consists of 17 residues. V was clipped by 4 bases and J by 0 bases, with 13 bases between them. CDR3 sequence reads: CASSPGRDVSGANVLTF. The CDR3 DNA follows: TGTGCCAGCAGCCCCGGCCGGGATGTCTCTGGGGCCAACGTCCTGACTTTC.

The V gene is TRBV6-1, the J gene TRBJ2-1; TRBD2 matches at 12 bases. This CDR3 has 14 residues. V lost 7 bases to trimming and J lost 4 bases; unmatched junction nucleotides: 2. CDR1 is MNHNS and CDR2 is SASEGT in the germline V gene. CDR3 amino acids: CASTGLAGYNEQFF. CDR3 sequence (DNA): TGTGCCAGCACCGGACTAGCGGGGTACAATGAGCAGTTCTTC.

V usage is TRBV7-6 and J usage is TRBJ2-1, with D unresolved. The CDR3 sequence is 15 residues long. The V end was cut by 4 bases, the J end by 0 bases, with 10 bases between. CDR1 and CDR2 (germline): SGHVS, FNYEAQ. CDR3 sequence (DNA): TGTGCCAGCAGCTCAGCCTGGAGCTCCTACAATGAGCAGTTCTTC. It yields the protein CASSSAWSSYNEQFF.

The chain links TRBV10-2 to TRBJ1-1, with a possible D match to TRBD1 (6 bases). V shed 0 bases and J shed 7 bases, with 18 bases lying between them. The germline gives CDR1 WSHSY, CDR2 SAAADI. This CDR3 is 16 amino acids long. The CDR3 protein is CASSESGASPLNEAFF. Here the CDR3 DNA reads TGCGCCAGCAGTGAGTCGGGGGCTTCTCCTTTAAATGAAGCTTTCTTT.

This clone has just one count. The V and J genes are TRBV4-1 and TRBJ1-6; TRBD1 matches at 9 bases. The CDR3 spans 18 residues. With V trimmed by 1 base and J by 6 bases, 10 bases remained unmatched. CDR1 is MGHRA, CDR2 YSYEKL, per germline. CDR3 sequence (DNA): TGCGCCAGCAGCCAAGGTGCGAGCGGGACAGGGATTAATTCACCCCTCCACTTT. Translating it yields CASSQGASGTGINSPLHF.

The V and J genes are TRBV7-6 and TRBJ2-7; 14 bases are shared with TRBD2. Germline values: CDR1 SGHVS, CDR2 FNYEAQ. This CDR3 has 15 residues. The J segment lost 6 bases and the V segment lost 6 bases, leaving 7 bases of the junction unmatched. CDR3 DNA: TGTGCCAGCAGGGAAGGGACTAGCGGGAGTCCCGAGCAGTACTTC. Translation gives CASREGTSGSPEQYF.

This chain links TRBV9 with TRBJ2-7; 8 bases agree with TRBD2. V lost 1 base, J lost 5 bases, and 11 bases stayed unmatched. The CDR3 is made up of 16 amino acids. CDR1 and CDR2 from the germline V gene are SGDLS and YYNGEE. DNA of the CDR3: TGTGCCAGCAGCGTAAATCGGGAGGGCCGTCCCGACGAGCAGTACTTC. Translating gives CASSVNREGRPDEQYF.

This clone was seen just once. The chain is built from TRBV6-6 and TRBJ2-7; weak D call: TRBD1 (6 bases). The CDR3 is 16 residues long. Trimming removed 0 bases at V and 0 bases at J, with 12 bases between. Germline CDR1 reads MNHNY; CDR2 reads SVGAGI (reference sequence). CDR3 in amino acids: CASSYSGTRSSYEQYF. In nucleotides, the CDR3 is TGTGCCAGCAGTTACTCGGGGACAAGGAGCTCCTACGAGCAGTACTTC.

The rearrangement links TRBV6-5 to TRBJ2-1; TRBD2 is a possible D gene (6 bases). Germline V lookup: CDR1 MNHEY, CDR2 SVGAGI. Trimming pared 5 bases from V and 0 bases from J, leaving 11 bases between. The CDR3 runs to 15 residues. The CDR3 protein is CASSPDGGSYNEQFF. CDR3 coding DNA: TGTGCCAGCAGTCCCGACGGGGGCTCCTACAATGAGCAGTTCTTC.

The chain combines TRBV7-9 with TRBJ2-3, with D unresolved. V lost 1 base, J lost 0 bases, and 11 bases lay in between. CDR3 length: 16 amino acids. The germline gives CDR1 SEHNR, CDR2 FQNEAQ (reference sequence). Here the CDR3 reads CASSLELASSTDTQYF. The CDR3 region has the DNA TGTGCCAGCAGCTTAGAATTAGCTAGTAGCACAGATACGCAGTATTTT.

The chain joins TRBV28 to TRBJ2-7; D is perhaps TRBD2 (6 bases). The germline V and J ends were trimmed by 8 bases and 2 bases, with 16 bases remaining between them. Germline V lookup: CDR1 MDHEN, CDR2 SYDVKM. The CDR3 runs to 14 residues. The CDR3 spells CASGGTALAYEQYF. The CDR3 nucleotides are TGTGCCAGCGGGGGGACTGCTTTAGCCTACGAGCAGTACTTC.

CDR3 nucleotide sequence: TGTGCCAGCAGCCAAGGAGGGAGATCTGAGCAGTACTTC. It specifies CASSQGGRSEQYF. The V and J genes are TRBV4-2 and TRBJ2-7; maybe TRBD2 (5 bases). This CDR3 has 13 residues. Germline V lookup: CDR1 LGHNA, CDR2 YNFKEQ. The ends were cut back, 1 base at V and 7 bases at J, with 11 bases in the middle.

The rearrangement links TRBV27 to TRBJ1-1; D uncertain. V was pared by 3 bases and J by 7 bases, with 6 bases between. This CDR3 has 11 residues. Germline V gene sequence: CDR1 MNHEY, CDR2 SMNVEV (reference sequence). DNA of the CDR3: TGTGCCAGCAGTTTGGGAGGTGAAGCTTTCTTT. It codes for CASSLGGEAFF.

The J gene is TRBJ2-7, the V gene TRBV6-6; D is unresolved. This CDR3 spans 11 amino acids. Germline CDR1 is MNHNY and CDR2 is SVGAGI (reference sequence). Trimming shortened V by 9 bases and J by 4 bases, and 10 bases separated the two germline ends. CDR3 DNA sequence: TGTGCCAGTGCTTCTAGTTACGAGCAGTACTTC. Protein product: CASASSYEQYF.

This clone has a handful of counts. This chain joins TRBV4-1 and TRBJ1-1; 8 bases map to TRBD1. CDR1 and CDR2 from the germline V gene are MGHRA and YSYEKL. This CDR3 is 16 amino acids long. Trimming took 1 base from V and 1 from J; bases not matched to a gene: 5. The CDR3 protein is CASSQVQGQGNTEAFF. The CDR3 bases are TGCGCCAGCAGCCAAGTCCAAGGACAGGGGAACACTGAAGCTTTCTTT.

V is TRBV5-4 and J is TRBJ2-7, with D perhaps matching TRBD1 (5 bases). Trimming shortened V by 3 bases and J by 2 bases, and 15 bases separated the two germline ends. The CDR3 covers 15 residues. Germline-derived CDR1 and CDR2 are SGHNT and YYREEE (reference sequence). DNA for the CDR3: TGTGCCAGCAGCTCTCTAGTGGGGCCCCCCTACGAGCAGTACTTC. Encoded protein: CASSSLVGPPYEQYF.

The chain carries TRBV5-6 and TRBJ2-5; D is undetermined. The CDR3 has 13 amino acids. Germline V gene data show CDR1 as SGHDT and CDR2 as YYEEEE. The V end lost 1 base, the J end lost 2 bases, and 6 bases lay between the germline ends. Here the CDR3 DNA reads TGTGCCAGCAGCTTGCGTCAGCAAGAGACCCAGTACTTC. It translates to CASSLRQQETQYF. The variable domain in full, with the rest retrieved from reference TRBV5-6 and TRBJ2-5, is DAGVTQSPTHLIKTRGQQVTLRCSPKSGHDTVSWYQQALGQGPQFIFQYYEEEERQRGNFPDRFSGHQFPNYSSELNVNALLLGDSALYLCASSLRQQETQYFGPGTRLLVL.

The chain links TRBV4-3 to TRBJ2-5; 7 bases fit TRBD1. The V gene end was trimmed by 1 base and the J gene end by 2 bases; junction bases not matched to a gene: 4. This CDR3 comprises 15 residues. In germline, CDR1 is LGHNA, CDR2 YSLEER. CDR3 protein: CASSQGTGKQETQYF. DNA for the CDR3: TGCGCCAGCAGCCAAGGGACAGGCAAACAAGAGACCCAGTACTTC.

This chain links TRBV29-1 with TRBJ1-2, with 8 bases that match TRBD1. The CDR3 totals 13 residues. Looked up from germline, CDR1 is SQVTM and CDR2 is ANQGSEA. The V segment lost 4 bases and the J segment 2 bases; nucleotides outside the gene matches: 3. The CDR3 DNA is TGCAGCGTTGCGGGACAGGACAACTATGGCTACACCTTC. Its translation is CSVAGQDNYGYTF.

This sequence joins TRBV28 and TRBJ1-5, with 7 bases lining up with TRBD1. The CDR3 runs to 14 residues. Trimming at V came to 6 bases and at J to 3 bases, leaving 5 bases not matched to a gene. Germline lookup yields CDR1 MDHEN and CDR2 SYDVKM. In DNA form, the CDR3 reads TGTGCCAGCAGCCGGGGACAGATCAATCAGCCCCAGCATTTT. Its protein product is CASSRGQINQPQHF.

The chain uses TRBV15 and TRBJ2-7, with TRBD2 matching 10 bases. This CDR3 has 15 residues. The junction had 8 bases not matched to a gene; V was cut back by 3 bases and J by 6 bases. In germline, CDR1 is LNHNV, CDR2 YYDKDF (reference sequence). The CDR3 reads CATSSYSGRSSEQYF. The DNA for the CDR3 is TGTGCCACCAGCAGTTATAGCGGGAGGTCTTCCGAGCAGTACTTC.

The chain joins TRBV6-4 to TRBJ2-2; TRBD2 matches 7 bases. V lost 4 bases and J lost 4; bases outside the gene matches: 12. Germline V lookup: CDR1 MRHNA, CDR2 SNTAGT. The CDR3 has 17 residues. CDR3 sequence (DNA): TGTGCCAGCAGTGCTAACCAGGCTAGCGGAATCACCGGGGAGCTGTTTTTT. It translates to CASSANQASGITGELFF.

V and J are TRBV4-1 and TRBJ1-1, with D uncertain. CDR3 size: 13 residues. Germline loops: CDR1 MGHRA, CDR2 YSYEKL. Trimming left V 1 base short and J 1 base short, with 4 bases between. CDR3 amino acids: CASSQAGNTEAFF. For the CDR3, the DNA is TGCGCCAGCAGCCAAGCGGGGAACACTGAAGCTTTCTTT.